Listed below are T cell receptor beta chains from one sample, sequenced in a study of neurological immune-mediated disorders. TCRdb re-called the 5' RACE reads through MiXCR, storing one row per CDR3 protein. The profile shows around 42,000 distinct CDR3 sequences, approximately 13% of them singletons. Sequenced material: PBMCs. The receptors were sampled from a man aged 25 to 40 in good health. Both conserved end residues are trimmed from each CDR3.

V gene	J gene	CDR3 protein
TRBV5-1	TRBJ2-3	ASSLTAGKKDTQY
TRBV10-2	TRBJ2-7	ASSETVSYEQY
TRBV18	TRBJ2-2	ASSPLIGELF
TRBV7-8	TRBJ2-2	VSSRNSGRAGELF
TRBV5-1	TRBJ2-7	ASNLGGLSGEQY
TRBV5-1	TRBJ2-3	ASSFLGQGYKDTQY
TRBV6-6	TRBJ2-1	ASSYPDRAESYNEQF
TRBV10-3	TRBJ2-1	ATAGTGFQRHRNNEQF
TRBV5-1	TRBJ2-7	ASSLAVAGVHHEQY
TRBV7-2	TRBJ2-1	ASSLRLYDEQF
TRBV28	TRBJ2-1	ASSLTWNEQF
TRBV5-1	TRBJ2-6	ASSLSGGTGFGANVLT
TRBV5-5	TRBJ2-2	ASSLHAATANTGELF
TRBV18	TRBJ2-7	ASSQSLAGGQLEQY
TRBV27	TRBJ1-2	ASSLSAGYGYT
TRBV27	TRBJ1-2	ASSLSAGNYGYT
TRBV10-3	TRBJ2-5	AISPGTPEETQY
TRBV7-9	TRBJ2-7	ASSQAAGIPEAYEQY
TRBV27	TRBJ1-3	ASKQQTGGGNTIY
TRBV20-1	TRBJ1-1	SAPEPGLNTEAF
TRBV7-9	TRBJ2-1	ASSLLLEQF
TRBV5-1	TRBJ2-3	ARGQAGLADPINHRSDTQY
TRBV20-1	TRBJ1-1	SARGQVEAF
TRBV5-1	TRBJ2-3	ASSYRLGSYSTDTQY
TRBV5-1	TRBJ1-2	ASSLGPPGQGGGYT
TRBV7-7	TRBJ2-5	VSSLGGPETQY
TRBV10-3	TRBJ1-1	AISESVSRTGHEAF
TRBV7-2	TRBJ2-5	ASSPKLAGPVGR
TRBV29-1	TRBJ2-3	SVEDPGEAGTDTQY
TRBV7-8	TRBJ2-7	ASSLQAQSYEQY
TRBV5-1	TRBJ2-4	ASSFDRESIQY
TRBV7-9	TRBJ2-1	ASSAQAYNEQF
TRBV11-2	TRBJ1-4	ASSLDGTANEKLF
TRBV7-9	TRBJ2-5	ASSLGENEFGRETQY
TRBV28	TRBJ2-1	ASRNPSGTHYNEQF
TRBV4-1	TRBJ2-3	ASSQDSARRRTDTQY
TRBV5-1	TRBJ2-7	ASSGAVGAYEQY
TRBV5-5	TRBJ1-3	ASSLPLGGNTIY
TRBV12-3/TRBV12-4	TRBJ2-7	ASSSGTGEGEQY
TRBV10-3	TRBJ2-7	AISVGTGGEQY
TRBV3-1	TRBJ2-3	ASSQYKADTQY
TRBV5-1	TRBJ2-3	ASRPGQDPRDTQY
TRBV28	TRBJ2-1	ASSSPWGTGFYYNEQF
TRBV6-6	TRBJ1-5	ASTHFDGDQPQH
TRBV29-1	TRBJ2-7	SVGTSGNPYEQY
TRBV11-2	TRBJ2-3	ASSLGLRITDTQY
TRBV5-1	TRBJ2-7	ASSTRQGSYEQY
TRBV5-5	TRBJ2-3	ASSRDRAKDTQY
TRBV12-3/TRBV12-4	TRBJ1-5	ASTINYSNQPQH